Presented here are 28 T cell receptor beta chains from one specimen sequenced in a study of patients and donors after allogeneic stem cell transplantation. TCRdb ran MiXCR on the RT-PCR reads and lists one entry per CDR3 protein. This table has some 880,000 distinct CDR3 sequences, about a sixth appearing once. The material sequenced was blood, either unsorted or a sorted T cell fraction (not recorded which). These receptors all come from a human donor who was either an allogeneic HSCT recipient or a stem cell or donor lymphocyte infusion donor (not recorded which). It is not recorded whose cells these are; they may come from a transplant donor.

This clonotype has a handful of counts. This sequence joins TRBV7-9 and TRBJ1-2; D gene uncertain. The CDR3 is 15 residues long. Germline V gene sequence: CDR1 SEHNR, CDR2 FQNEAQ (reference sequence). V lost 6 bases, J lost 4 bases, and 18 bases lay in between. The CDR3: CASSFPTPTAYGYTF. In DNA form, the CDR3 reads TGTGCCAGCAGTTTCCCGACACCAACTGCCTATGGCTACACCTTC.

V is TRBV24-1 and J is TRBJ2-3; no clear D. Germline loops: CDR1 KGHDR, CDR2 SFDVKD. There are 12 residues in the CDR3. V was cut by 5 bases and J by 4 bases, with 6 bases left in between. CDR3 sequence: CATSGYADTQYF. CDR3 coding DNA: TGTGCCACCAGTGGCTACGCAGATACGCAGTATTTT.

The V call is TRBV2, the J call TRBJ2-2, with D possibly being TRBD1 (6 bases). This CDR3 region has 14 residues. The germline V and J ends were trimmed by 8 bases and 5 bases, with 15 bases remaining between them. Germline values: CDR1 SNHLY, CDR2 FYNNEI. CDR3 DNA sequence: TGTGCCAGCGACGAACAGGGTCGGACCGGGGAGCTGTTTTTT. Translating it yields CASDEQGRTGELFF.

Only a few counts were recorded for this clonotype. The chain links TRBV9 to TRBJ1-2; D gene unclear. Germline V CDR1 and CDR2: SGDLS, YYNGEE. Trimming removed 4 bases at V and 3 bases at J, with 13 bases between. This CDR3 is built from 14 residues. CDR3 residues: CASSPARPDYGYTF. Here the CDR3 DNA reads TGTGCCAGCAGCCCCGCCCGGCCAGACTATGGCTACACCTTC.

This clonotype occurred a few times. As DNA, the CDR3 is TGTGCCACCGGACAGGGCGAGTTCTACGAGCAGTACTTC. Translating gives CATGQGEFYEQYF. This chain connects TRBV10-3 to TRBJ2-7; TRBD1 matches 8 bases. The CDR3 runs to 13 residues. CDR1 is ENHRY and CDR2 is SYGVKD in the germline V gene. Germline trimming cut 10 bases from V and 3 bases from J; bases unmatched to any gene: 8.

The J gene is TRBJ1-2, the V gene TRBV12-3 or TRBV12-4; D is possibly TRBD1 (5 bases). This CDR3 has 18 residues. V lost 2 bases and J lost 4, with 23 bases in between. In nucleotides, the CDR3 is TGTGCCAGCAGTTTAATGGGGGGGAAACGCAGCGGGTTCTATGGCTACACCTTC. As protein: CASSLMGGKRSGFYGYTF.

The rearrangement uses TRBV21-1 and TRBJ2-3. TRBV21-1 is deemed a pseudogene. The CDR3 is made up of 14 amino acids. CDR3 in amino acids: CASSKILTTDTQYF. CDR3 nucleotides: TGTGCCAGCAGCAAAATTCTGACTACAGATACGCAGTATTTT.

The rearrangement joins TRBV27 to TRBJ2-2; D call uncertain. V dropped 1 base and J dropped 8 bases, with 8 bases sitting between them. The V gene's germline CDR1 is MNHEY and CDR2 SMNVEV (reference sequence). The CDR3 is 13 residues long. The CDR3 here is CASSLWGWGELFF. The CDR3 bases are TGTGCCAGCAGTTTATGGGGATGGGGGGAGCTGTTTTTT.

This clonotype was counted a few times. This sequence joins TRBV4-1 and TRBJ1-1; D possibly corresponds to TRBD1 (5 bases). Germline V CDR1 and CDR2: MGHRA, YSYEKL. Trimming removed 0 bases at V and 11 bases at J, with 16 bases between. The CDR3 runs to 14 residues. The CDR3 sequence is CASSQDMRRGGAFF. CDR3 in DNA: TGCGCCAGCAGCCAAGATATGAGGAGGGGTGGGGCTTTCTTT.

The chain's CDR3 is CASSQGLVAGTDTQYF. The CDR3 DNA is TGTGCCAGCAGCCAAGGACTAGTAGCGGGCACAGATACGCAGTATTTT. The V call is TRBV12-3 or TRBV12-4, the J call TRBJ2-3, with 7 bases fitting TRBD2. V lost 6 bases to trimming and J lost 1 base; unmatched junction nucleotides: 10. This CDR3 is 16 amino acids long.

The chain carries TRBV4-3 and TRBJ2-3; 11 bases agree with TRBD2. Germline CDR1 reads LGHNA; CDR2 reads YSLEER. Trimming cost V 1 base and J 3 bases; bases outside gene matches: 9. The CDR3 is made up of 18 amino acids. The CDR3 region has the DNA TGCGCCAGCAGCCAAGCGTCCCGACTAGCGGGGCGAACAGATACGCAGTATTTT. As protein: CASSQASRLAGRTDTQYF.

There are many counts of this clonotype. This chain links TRBV12-3 or TRBV12-4 with TRBJ2-3; D perhaps matches TRBD2 (6 bases). V dropped 1 base and J dropped 0 bases, with 8 bases sitting between them. The CDR3 totals 15 residues. Here the CDR3 DNA reads TGTGCCAGCAGTTTAGAACGGGAGAGCACAGATACGCAGTATTTT. Its translation is CASSLERESTDTQYF.

The gene calls are TRBV11-2 and TRBJ2-5; the D is unclear. V was cut by 2 bases and J by 6 bases, with 13 bases left in between. Germline values: CDR1 SGHAT, CDR2 FQNNGV. The CDR3 loop spans 14 amino acids. The CDR3 spells CASSLLVGMQTQYF. The CDR3 region has the DNA TGTGCCAGCAGCTTACTCGTAGGGATGCAGACCCAGTACTTC.

This clonotype was detected only a few times. This chain connects TRBV20-1 to TRBJ1-1, with 7 bases fitting TRBD1. The germline V gene encodes CDR1 DFQATT and CDR2 SNEGSKA (reference sequence). Losses at the gene ends were 3 bases for V and 8 bases for J; bases not matched to a gene: 6. The CDR3 loop spans 12 amino acids. The CDR3 here is CSARPTGREAFF. In nucleotides, the CDR3 is TGCAGTGCTAGGCCGACAGGGCGAGAAGCTTTCTTT.

This clonotype showed up just a few times. V and J are TRBV7-8 and TRBJ2-2, with 7 nucleotides matching TRBD1. The junction had 4 bases not matched to a gene; V was cut back by 1 base and J by 5 bases. Germline V lookup: CDR1 SGHVS, CDR2 FQNEAQ. CDR3 length: 15 amino acids. This CDR3 is CASSLDRGWTGELFF. Written as DNA, the CDR3 is TGTGCCAGCAGCTTAGACAGGGGATGGACCGGGGAGCTGTTTTTT. Full variable domain (rest looked up from reference TRBV7-8 and TRBJ2-2): GAGVSQSPRYKVAKRGQDVALRCDPISGHVSLFWYQQALGQGPEFLTYFQNEAQLDKSGLPSDRFFAERPEGSVSTLKIQRTQQEDSAVYLCASSLDRGWTGELFFGEGSRLTVL.

The V gene is TRBV12-3 or TRBV12-4, the J gene TRBJ2-7; D is unclear. CDR3 length: 17 amino acids. Trimming shortened V by 2 bases and J by 6 bases, and 23 bases separated the two germline ends. The CDR3 nucleotides read TGTGCCAGCAGTTTATTTAGGTCACACCCGTCCCCCTTCGAGCAGTACTTC. It codes for CASSLFRSHPSPFEQYF.

This rearrangement joins TRBV7-2 to TRBJ2-7; D ambiguous. The CDR3 contains 12 residues. The V gene's germline CDR1 is SGHTA and CDR2 FQGNSA. V was shortened by 5 bases and J by 4 bases, with 9 bases between the two germline ends. In nucleotides, the CDR3 is TGTGCCAGCAGCGTATCAGTGTACGAGCAGTACTTC. This codes for CASSVSVYEQYF.

This clonotype came up a few times. The chain employs TRBV7-9 and TRBJ2-2; D remains unclear. V gave up 4 bases and J gave up 5 bases, with 5 bases separating them. The CDR3 totals 12 residues. Looked up from germline, CDR1 is SEHNR and CDR2 is FQNEAQ (reference sequence). The CDR3: CASSWSTGELFF. Here the CDR3 DNA reads TGTGCCAGCAGCTGGTCTACCGGGGAGCTGTTTTTT.

V and J are TRBV15 and TRBJ2-5, with D uncertain. Germline V gene sequence: CDR1 LNHNV, CDR2 YYDKDF (reference sequence). CDR3 size: 15 residues. V shed 1 base and J shed 4 bases, with 13 bases lying between them. The CDR3 region has the DNA TGTGCCACCAGCAGAGTCGGAAGGGCCGGAGAGACCCAGTACTTC. This encodes CATSRVGRAGETQYF.

This clonotype was counted between two and nine times. The CDR3 region is CSAIVAENQPQHF. The CDR3 bases are TGCAGTGCTATTGTGGCGGAGAATCAGCCCCAGCATTTT. This chain connects TRBV20-1 to TRBJ1-5; D unclear. The CDR3 covers 13 residues. Germline CDR1 and CDR2: DFQATT and SNEGSKA (reference sequence). The ends were cut back, 4 bases at V and 4 bases at J, with 11 bases in the middle.

The chain has TRBV6-1 and TRBJ2-1; 9 nucleotides match TRBD2. J was trimmed by 1 base and V by 5 bases; bases with no gene match: 3. This CDR3 region has 15 residues. Germline V CDR1 and CDR2: MNHNS, SASEGT. CDR3 DNA sequence: TGTGCCAGCAGTACCCTAGCGGGATCCTACAATGAGCAGTTCTTC. It specifies CASSTLAGSYNEQFF.

The rearrangement links TRBV20-1 to TRBJ1-5; 10 positions match TRBD1. The V gene's germline CDR1 is DFQATT and CDR2 SNEGSKA (reference sequence). With 1 base clipped from V and 6 bases from J, the junction kept 3 bases outside the gene matches. This CDR3 has 14 amino acids. The CDR3 loop reads CSARAGTGVQPQHF. The CDR3 coding sequence is TGCAGTGCTAGAGCCGGGACAGGGGTTCAGCCCCAGCATTTT.

For the CDR3, the DNA is TGTGCCAGCAGTTTCACCGGGAGGTGGAGCGGCTACACCTTC. Translating it yields CASSFTGRWSGYTF. J is TRBJ1-2 and V is TRBV5-6; D not certain. Trimming shortened V by 5 bases and J by 8 bases, and 19 bases separated the two germline ends. Germline lookup yields CDR1 SGHDT and CDR2 YYEEEE. The CDR3 runs to 14 residues. Filled out from reference TRBV5-6 and TRBJ1-2, the complete variable domain reads DAGVTQSPTHLIKTRGQQVTLRCSPKSGHDTVSWYQQALGQGPQFIFQYYEEEERQRGNFPDRFSGHQFPNYSSELNVNALLLGDSALYLCASSFTGRWSGYTFGSGTRLTVV.

CDR3 amino acids: CASSHRQNTGELFF. The CDR3 DNA reads TGTGCCAGCAGCCATCGACAGAACACCGGGGAGCTGTTTTTT. The genes are TRBV3-1 and TRBJ2-2, with unresolved D. The CDR3 loop spans 14 amino acids. V was trimmed by 3 bases and J by 1 base, leaving 6 bases between them. Germline lookup yields CDR1 LGHDT and CDR2 YNNKEL (reference sequence).

The chain employs TRBV20-1 and TRBJ1-1, with a possible D match to TRBD1 (5 bases). This CDR3 has 15 residues. Germline V gene lookup returns CDR1 DFQATT and CDR2 SNEGSKA (reference sequence). V was cut by 3 bases and J by 2 bases, with 16 bases left in between. In DNA, the CDR3 is TGCAGTGCTAGGGCCCAAGCAGGGTTTAACACTGAAGCTTTCTTT. As protein: CSARAQAGFNTEAFF.

This clonotype has just a few counts. The chain joins TRBV12-3 or TRBV12-4 to TRBJ2-2; possible D gene TRBD2, 6 bases. The V end lost 6 bases, the J end lost 2 bases, and 16 bases lay between the germline ends. The CDR3 covers 16 residues. The CDR3 sequence: CASRTRTGVNTGELFF. The CDR3 DNA sequence: TGTGCCAGCAGAACGCGGACGGGGGTAAACACCGGGGAGCTGTTTTTT.

The V gene is TRBV7-6, the J gene TRBJ2-7; TRBD2 matches 9 bases. The CDR3 has 14 residues. J was trimmed by 4 bases and V by 8 bases; bases with no gene match: 9. Germline V CDR1 and CDR2: SGHVS, FNYEAQ. CDR3 amino acids: CASADYSGRYEQYF. The DNA of the CDR3 is TGTGCCAGCGCCGACTATAGCGGGAGATACGAGCAGTACTTC.

A remark on this clonotype: An end of the junction differs from the germline gene, which may be a read error. The gene calls are TRBV5-1 and TRBJ2-3; the D gene is possibly TRBD2 (7 bases). The CDR3 covers 17 residues. CDR1 is SGHRS, CDR2 YFSETQ, per germline. CDR3 protein: CASSLARGADSTDTQYF. As DNA, the CDR3 is TGCGCCAGCAGTTTGGCCCGGGGGGCTGATAGCACAGATACGCAGTATTTT. Full variable domain (rest looked up from reference TRBV5-1 and TRBJ2-3): KAGVTQTPRYLIKTRGQQVTLSCSPISGHRSVSWYQQTPGQGLQFLFEYFSETQRNKGNFPGRFSGRQFSNSRSEMNVSTLELGDSALYLCASSLARGADSTDTQYFGPGTRLTVL.